One sample yielded the 22 T cell receptor beta chains listed below, sequenced in a study of OX40 agonist ivuxolimab in advanced cancers. TCRdb's copy holds only in-frame clones and misses some; the assay was immunoSEQ multiplex PCR. Seen here are 80,000 or so clones, roughly 87% observed once, and the top ten hold about 1.8%. The sequencing used CD4+ or CD8+ T cells sorted from blood, collected in a trial of the OX40 agonist ivuxolimab. The origin of the receptors is an adult with an advanced solid tumor such as melanoma, head and neck, liver or kidney cancer.

The DNA of the CDR3 is TGTGCCAGCTCACCGGGACAGGGGGACGGCTACACCTTC. Protein product: CASSPGQGDGYTF. The chain employs TRBV18 and TRBJ1-2; TRBD1 matches 11 bases. CDR1 is KGHSH and CDR2 is LQKENI in the germline V gene. Unmatched junction bases numbered 2, after V lost 3 bases and J lost 8 bases. The CDR3 is 13 amino acids.

The count of this clone is one. The gene calls are TRBV10-3 and TRBJ2-5, with D maybe TRBD2 (5 bases). The V end was cut by 11 bases, the J end by 4 bases, with 17 bases between. This CDR3 region has 13 residues. The germline CDR1 and CDR2 sequences are ENHRY and SYGVKD. CDR3 region: CAGREPGVETQYF. DNA for the CDR3: TGTGCCGGCCGGGAACCCGGTGTAGAGACCCAGTACTTC.

The chain joins TRBV7-9 to TRBJ2-3, with a possible D match to TRBD2 (6 bases). The CDR3 consists of 15 residues. CDR1 SEHNR and CDR2 FQNEAQ come from the germline V gene (reference sequence). Trimming left V 11 bases short and J 0 bases short, with 18 bases between. DNA of the CDR3: TGTGCCTGCCGGAGGGGCGGGGCTAGCACAGATACGCAGTATTTT. Its translation: CACRRGGASTDTQYF.

The V and J genes are TRBV19 and TRBJ2-5; 9 positions agree with TRBD2. This CDR3 comprises 15 residues. The V gene end was trimmed by 6 bases and the J gene end by 2 bases; junction bases not matched to a gene: 7. Germline loops: CDR1 LNHDA, CDR2 SQIVND (reference sequence). The CDR3 reads CASRETSGVQETQYF. The CDR3 coding sequence is TGTGCCAGTAGGGAGACTAGCGGCGTACAAGAGACCCAGTACTTC.

This clone was found once. This chain connects TRBV6-1 to TRBJ2-7, with D maybe TRBD1 (7 bases). V dropped 10 bases and J dropped 3 bases, with 19 bases sitting between them. CDR3 size: 14 residues. Germline-derived CDR1 and CDR2 are MNHNS and SASEGT. The chain's CDR3 is CATQGDFDSYEQYF. The CDR3 DNA follows: TGTGCCACCCAGGGGGACTTCGACAGCTACGAGCAGTACTTC.

This rearrangement joins TRBV5-1 to TRBJ2-1, with a possible D match to TRBD2 (7 bases). Trimming took 4 bases from V and 9 from J, leaving 14 bases between them. Germline CDR1 SGHRS, CDR2 YFSETQ. CDR3 length: 13 amino acids. CDR3 region: CASSHGGPSEQFF. The CDR3 nucleotides read TGCGCCAGCAGCCACGGGGGGCCGAGTGAGCAGTTCTTC. Complete variable domain (other parts from reference TRBV5-1 and TRBJ2-1): KAGVTQTPRYLIKTRGQQVTLSCSPISGHRSVSWYQQTPGQGLQFLFEYFSETQRNKGNFPGRFSGRQFSNSRSEMNVSTLELGDSALYLCASSHGGPSEQFFGPGTRLTVL.

The genes are TRBV15 and TRBJ2-5, with D tentatively TRBD1 (6 bases). CDR1 is LNHNV and CDR2 is YYDKDF in the germline V gene (reference sequence). V lost 0 bases and J 0 bases, leaving 14 bases between the germline ends. The CDR3 loop spans 17 amino acids. The CDR3 nucleotides read TGTGCCACCAGCAGAGAAGGGGGAACCAACTACCAAGAGACCCAGTACTTC. This encodes CATSREGGTNYQETQYF.

The chain is built from TRBV6-6 and TRBJ1-5; D not certain. Germline assignment: CDR1 MNHNY and CDR2 SVGAGI (reference sequence). Trimming pared 5 bases from V and 7 bases from J, leaving 12 bases between. CDR3 length: 13 residues. The chain's CDR3 is CASSDYMGQPQHF. The CDR3 coding sequence is TGTGCCAGCAGTGACTACATGGGACAGCCCCAGCATTTT.

V usage is TRBV18 and J usage is TRBJ1-2, with TRBD1 as a possible D gene (5 bases). The CDR3 is made up of 14 amino acids. Trimming removed 2 bases at V and 3 bases at J, with 10 bases between. Germline CDR1 reads KGHSH; CDR2 reads LQKENI. CDR3 DNA sequence: TGTGCCAGCTCACCAGAGGGGCCTTACTATGGCTACACCTTC. This encodes CASSPEGPYYGYTF.

This sequence joins TRBV18 and TRBJ2-1, with D hard to call. Trimming cost V 3 bases and J 6 bases, with 6 bases left between them. This CDR3 has 12 residues. Germline loops: CDR1 KGHSH, CDR2 LQKENI. CDR3 amino acids: CASSPRINEQFF. CDR3 in DNA: TGTGCCAGCTCACCGCGCATCAATGAGCAGTTCTTC.

This sequence joins TRBV2 and TRBJ2-7; 10 nucleotides agree with TRBD2. The J call is in doubt because the DNA end fits TRBJ2-1 better. The CDR3 covers 15 residues. CDR1 is SNHLY, CDR2 FYNNEI, per germline. The DNA for the CDR3 is TGTGCCAGCAGTTATCTAGCGGGAGCCCCCAATGAGCAGTTCTTC. This gives the protein CASSYLAGAPNEQFF.

V and J are TRBV11-1 and TRBJ2-7; unclear D gene. CDR3 length: 13 residues. V was pared by 3 bases and J by 5 bases, with 11 bases between. Germline V CDR1 and CDR2: SGHAT, FQDESV (reference sequence). The chain's CDR3 is CASSFGPPDEQYF. In DNA, the CDR3 is TGTGCCAGCAGCTTCGGACCCCCGGACGAGCAGTACTTC. The complete variable domain, with remaining parts taken from reference TRBV11-1 and TRBJ2-7, reads EAEVAQSPRYKITEKSQAVAFWCDPISGHATLYWYRQILGQGPELLVQFQDESVVDDSQLPKDRFSAERLKGVDSTLKIQPAELGDSAMYLCASSFGPPDEQYFGPGTRLTVT.

The rearrangement uses TRBV27 and TRBJ1-4; the match to TRBD1 covers 7 bases. Germline V gene data show CDR1 as MNHEY and CDR2 as SMNVEV (reference sequence). Trimming removed 1 base from V and 10 bases from J; junction bases left unmatched: 6. The CDR3 is made up of 14 amino acids. CDR3 DNA sequence: TGTGCCAGCAGTTTATATACAGGGGTCGGAAAACTGTTTTTT. The encoded protein is CASSLYTGVGKLFF.

The chain has TRBV7-2 and TRBJ1-2; the D gene is possibly TRBD1 (5 bases). The germline V and J ends were trimmed by 2 bases and 0 bases, with 22 bases remaining between them. Germline V gene data show CDR1 as SGHTA and CDR2 as FQGNSA. The CDR3 totals 19 residues. The CDR3 DNA reads TGTGCCAGCAGCTTACGATTTGCGAGAGGGTCAGGGCCTAACTATGGCTACACCTTC. Translating it yields CASSLRFARGSGPNYGYTF.

This sequence joins TRBV5-4 and TRBJ2-1, with a weak D call TRBD2 (6 bases). In germline, CDR1 is SGHNT, CDR2 YYREEE (reference sequence). Between the trimmed V and J ends, which lost 3 bases and 4 bases, there was a span of 14 bases. CDR3 length: 15 residues. CDR3 loop: CASSSSGLTYNEQFF. DNA of the CDR3: TGTGCCAGCAGCTCCTCGGGACTTACTTACAATGAGCAGTTCTTC.

The chain uses TRBV28 and TRBJ1-4; 7 nucleotides match TRBD1. CDR3 length: 14 residues. Trimming cost V 9 bases and J 6 bases; bases outside gene matches: 10. Per the germline V gene, CDR1 is MDHEN and CDR2 is SYDVKM. CDR3 sequence: CASRGQGVYEKLFF. DNA for the CDR3: TGTGCCAGTCGAGGGCAGGGGGTATATGAAAAACTGTTTTTT.

The chain recombines TRBV19 with TRBJ1-1; D possibly corresponds to TRBD1 (6 bases). The CDR3 consists of 13 residues. The V end was cut by 6 bases, the J end by 5 bases, with 13 bases between. Germline CDR1 and CDR2: LNHDA and SQIVND (reference sequence). DNA of the CDR3: TGTGCCAGTAGCGTGACAGGCGGGACTGAAGCTTTCTTT. Encoded protein: CASSVTGGTEAFF.

This chain joins TRBV28 and TRBJ2-5, with a weak D call TRBD2 (6 bases). The CDR3 length is 13 residues. V was cut by 8 bases and J by 4 bases, with 14 bases left in between. CDR1 MDHEN and CDR2 SYDVKM come from the germline V gene. The DNA for the CDR3 is TGTGCCAGCTCGCTAGCGCAGTCAGAGACCCAGTACTTC. Translating gives CASSLAQSETQYF.

This sequence joins TRBV29-1 and TRBJ2-5; 8 nucleotides match TRBD1. The germline CDR1 and CDR2 sequences are SQVTM and ANQGSEA. The ends lost 7 bases at V and 1 base at J; junction bases unmatched: 14. This CDR3 is built from 16 residues. CDR3 DNA: TGCAGCGGAGGGGGTGGGACAGGCGGTCCCCAAGAGACCCAGTACTTC. Translated: CSGGGGTGGPQETQYF.

The chain is built from TRBV28 and TRBJ1-2; perhaps TRBD1 as D (6 bases). The V and J ends lost 6 bases and 4 bases respectively, with 27 bases between them. The CDR3 totals 18 residues. Germline V gives CDR1 MDHEN, CDR2 SYDVKM. The CDR3 sequence: CASSFQKGTRGFLYGYTF. The CDR3 DNA reads as TGTGCCAGCAGCTTCCAAAAGGGGACAAGGGGATTCCTCTATGGCTACACCTTC.

The count of this clone is one. The V and J genes are TRBV6-1 and TRBJ2-7, with TRBD2 matching 10 bases. The CDR3 totals 14 residues. V lost 7 bases to trimming and J lost 9 bases; unmatched junction nucleotides: 12. Per the germline V gene, CDR1 is MNHNS and CDR2 is SASEGT. The CDR3 loop is CASTPSGSPHGQYF. For the CDR3, the DNA is TGTGCCAGCACCCCTAGCGGGAGCCCCCATGGGCAGTACTTC.

The rearrangement links TRBV30 to TRBJ1-1; D remains ambiguous. V was clipped by 0 bases and J by 1 base, with 12 bases between them. Per the germline V gene, CDR1 is GTSNPN and CDR2 is SVGIG (reference sequence). The CDR3 contains 15 residues. The CDR3 DNA reads as TGTGCCTGGAGTGTACTAGGCACTTGGAACACTGAAGCTTTCTTT. Residues: CAWSVLGTWNTEAFF.